This T cell receptor (beta chain) originates from a study of blood T cell repertoires in COVID-19. Study at large: The study drew acute and convalescent COVID-19 samples from the United States, Italy and Spain. In each case, the material was cDNA or gDNA derived from T cells, B-cell-depleted T cells, or PBMCs.

Germline lookup yields CDR1 PRHDT and CDR2 FYEKMQ (reference sequence). There are 14 residues in the CDR3. V lost 5 bases and J lost 1, with 11 bases in between. Study processing details: Estimates of nucleated cell counts were drawn from the amplification of reference gene primers. Assay: immunoSEQ multiplex PCR; the TCRdb copy retains only in-frame clones and omits some. V, J and clone size are those of that table, while D and trimming were read from the DNA. The data contain some 150,000 clones, roughly 85% of them singletons. The chain has TRBV13 and TRBJ1-2, with D possibly TRBD1 on 5 matching bases. Sequenced: peripheral blood. The sequence derives from a man aged 65 to 79 with acute or convalescent COVID-19. CDR3 DNA sequence: TGTGCCAGCAGCACAGGAGATCTTAACTATGGCTACACCTTC. It codes for CASSTGDLNYGYTF.